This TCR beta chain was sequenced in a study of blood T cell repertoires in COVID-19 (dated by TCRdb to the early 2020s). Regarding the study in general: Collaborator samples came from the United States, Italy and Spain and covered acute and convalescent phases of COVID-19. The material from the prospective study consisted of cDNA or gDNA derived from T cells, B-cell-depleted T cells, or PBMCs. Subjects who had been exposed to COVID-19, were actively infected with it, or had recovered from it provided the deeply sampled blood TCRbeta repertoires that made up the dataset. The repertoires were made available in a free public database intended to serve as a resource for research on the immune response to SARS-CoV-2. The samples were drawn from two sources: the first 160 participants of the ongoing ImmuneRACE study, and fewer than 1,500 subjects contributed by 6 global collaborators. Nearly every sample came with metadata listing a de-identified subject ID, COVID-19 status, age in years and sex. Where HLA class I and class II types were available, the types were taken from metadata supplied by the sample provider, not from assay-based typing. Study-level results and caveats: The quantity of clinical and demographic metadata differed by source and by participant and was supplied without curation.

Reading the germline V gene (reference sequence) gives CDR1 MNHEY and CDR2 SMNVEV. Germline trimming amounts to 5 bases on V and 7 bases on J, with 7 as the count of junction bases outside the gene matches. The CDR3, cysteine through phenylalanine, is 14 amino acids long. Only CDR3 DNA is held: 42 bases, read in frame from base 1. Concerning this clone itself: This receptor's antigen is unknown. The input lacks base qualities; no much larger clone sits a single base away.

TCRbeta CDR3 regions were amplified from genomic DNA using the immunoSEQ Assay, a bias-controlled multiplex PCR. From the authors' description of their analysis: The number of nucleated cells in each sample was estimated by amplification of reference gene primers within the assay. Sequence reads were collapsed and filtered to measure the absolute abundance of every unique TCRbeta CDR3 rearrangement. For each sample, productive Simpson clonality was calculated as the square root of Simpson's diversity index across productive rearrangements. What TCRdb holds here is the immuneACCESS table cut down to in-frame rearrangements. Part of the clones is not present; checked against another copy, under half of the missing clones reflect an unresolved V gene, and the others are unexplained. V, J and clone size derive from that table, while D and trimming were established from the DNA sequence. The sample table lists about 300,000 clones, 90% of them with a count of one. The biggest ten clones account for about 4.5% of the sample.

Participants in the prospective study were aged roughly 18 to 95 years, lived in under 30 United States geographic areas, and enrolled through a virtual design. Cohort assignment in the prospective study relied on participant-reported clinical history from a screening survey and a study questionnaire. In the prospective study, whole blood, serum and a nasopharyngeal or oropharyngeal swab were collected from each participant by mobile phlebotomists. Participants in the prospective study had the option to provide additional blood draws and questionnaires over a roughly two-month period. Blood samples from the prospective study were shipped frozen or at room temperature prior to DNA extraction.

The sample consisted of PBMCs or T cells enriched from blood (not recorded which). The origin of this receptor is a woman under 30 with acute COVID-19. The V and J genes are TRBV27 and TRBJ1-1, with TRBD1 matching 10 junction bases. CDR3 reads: CASSLRQGAVEAFF. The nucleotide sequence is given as TGTGCCAGCAGTCTTAGACAGGGGGCGGTTGAAGCTTTCTTT.